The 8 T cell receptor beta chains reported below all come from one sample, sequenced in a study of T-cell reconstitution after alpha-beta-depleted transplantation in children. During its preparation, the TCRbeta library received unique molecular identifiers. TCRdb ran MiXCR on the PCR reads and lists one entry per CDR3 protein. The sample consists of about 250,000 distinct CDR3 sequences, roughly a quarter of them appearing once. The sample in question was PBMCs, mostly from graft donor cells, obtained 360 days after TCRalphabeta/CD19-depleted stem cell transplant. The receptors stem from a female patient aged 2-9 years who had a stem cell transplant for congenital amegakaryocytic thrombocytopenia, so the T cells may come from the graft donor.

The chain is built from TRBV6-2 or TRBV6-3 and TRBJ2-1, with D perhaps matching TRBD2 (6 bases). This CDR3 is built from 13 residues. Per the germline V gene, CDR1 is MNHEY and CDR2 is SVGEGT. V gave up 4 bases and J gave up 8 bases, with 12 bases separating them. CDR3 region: CASSLVSGHEQFF. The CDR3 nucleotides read TGTGCCAGCAGTTTGGTCAGCGGGCATGAGCAGTTCTTC.

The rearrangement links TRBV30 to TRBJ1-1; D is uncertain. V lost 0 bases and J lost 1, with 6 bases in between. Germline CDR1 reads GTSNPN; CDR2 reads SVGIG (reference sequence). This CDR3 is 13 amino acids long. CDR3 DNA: TGTGCCTGGAGTGTACTTGGGAACACTGAAGCTTTCTTT. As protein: CAWSVLGNTEAFF.

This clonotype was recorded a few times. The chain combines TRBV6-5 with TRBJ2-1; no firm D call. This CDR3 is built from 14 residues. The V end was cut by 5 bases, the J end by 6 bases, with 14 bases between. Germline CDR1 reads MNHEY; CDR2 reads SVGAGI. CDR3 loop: CASSRLTTSNEQFF. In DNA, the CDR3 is TGTGCCAGCAGTCGCCTGACGACCAGCAATGAGCAGTTCTTC.

DNA of the CDR3: TGCGCCAGCAGCCTTTCCAGGTCAGGGAGCAATGAGCAGTTCTTC. It codes for CASSLSRSGSNEQFF. The chain combines TRBV4-1 with TRBJ2-1, with D perhaps assigned TRBD1 or TRBD2 (5 bases each). From germline, CDR1 is MGHRA and CDR2 YSYEKL. V dropped 4 bases and J dropped 6 bases, with 16 bases sitting between them. This CDR3 comprises 15 residues.

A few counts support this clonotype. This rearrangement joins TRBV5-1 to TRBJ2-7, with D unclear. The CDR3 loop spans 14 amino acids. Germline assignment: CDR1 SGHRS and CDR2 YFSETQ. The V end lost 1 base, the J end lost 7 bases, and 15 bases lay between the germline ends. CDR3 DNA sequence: TGCGCCAGCAGCTTGACCGTTCCTGACGGGGAGCAGTACTTC. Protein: CASSLTVPDGEQYF.

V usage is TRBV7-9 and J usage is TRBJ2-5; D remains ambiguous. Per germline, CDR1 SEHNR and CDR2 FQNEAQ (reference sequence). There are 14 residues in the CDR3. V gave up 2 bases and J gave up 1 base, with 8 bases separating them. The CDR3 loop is CASSLRASQETQYF. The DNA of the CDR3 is TGTGCCAGCAGCTTAAGGGCATCCCAAGAGACCCAGTACTTC.

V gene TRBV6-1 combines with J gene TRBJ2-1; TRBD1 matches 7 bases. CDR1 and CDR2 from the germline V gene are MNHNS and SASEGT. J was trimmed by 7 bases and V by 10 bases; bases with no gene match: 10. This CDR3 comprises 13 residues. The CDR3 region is CATTQQTGNEQFF. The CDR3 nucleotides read TGTGCCACGACCCAACAGACAGGGAATGAGCAGTTCTTC.

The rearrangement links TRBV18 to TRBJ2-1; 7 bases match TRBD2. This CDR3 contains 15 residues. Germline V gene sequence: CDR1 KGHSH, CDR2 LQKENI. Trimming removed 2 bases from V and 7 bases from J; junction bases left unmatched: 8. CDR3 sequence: CASSPWERGRNEQFF. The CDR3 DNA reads TGTGCCAGCTCACCATGGGAGCGGGGTAGAAATGAGCAGTTCTTC.